This T cell receptor (beta chain) was found in a study of shared clonotypes between healthy human individuals. Study as a whole: Those who served as donors were a couple of women and a few men between the ages of 18 and 49.

Replicate sorted-subset PCRs were loaded with around 0.2 ug DNA, approximately 31,000 T cell genomes. Using immunoSEQ multiplex PCR, the repertoire was profiled, and TCRdb retains in-frame clones only, with some absent. The data contain more than 2,000,000 clones, approximately 93% of them singletons. Per the germline V gene, CDR1 is SNHLY and CDR2 is FYNNEI. Between the trimmed V and J ends, which lost 6 bases and 0 bases, there was a span of 19 bases. There are 17 residues in the CDR3. The TCR originated in a man aged 18 to 30 in good health. Some clones in this sample may be carry-over from other donors' samples. The sample was naive CD4+ T cells from PBMCs. The subset was: CD45RA+ positively selected. The V and J genes are TRBV2 and TRBJ2-3, with D possibly being TRBD2 (6 bases). The CDR3 bases are TGTGCCAGCAGGTTGGAGGGGATTTTCACTAGCACAGATACGCAGTATTTT. It encodes CASRLEGIFTSTDTQYF.